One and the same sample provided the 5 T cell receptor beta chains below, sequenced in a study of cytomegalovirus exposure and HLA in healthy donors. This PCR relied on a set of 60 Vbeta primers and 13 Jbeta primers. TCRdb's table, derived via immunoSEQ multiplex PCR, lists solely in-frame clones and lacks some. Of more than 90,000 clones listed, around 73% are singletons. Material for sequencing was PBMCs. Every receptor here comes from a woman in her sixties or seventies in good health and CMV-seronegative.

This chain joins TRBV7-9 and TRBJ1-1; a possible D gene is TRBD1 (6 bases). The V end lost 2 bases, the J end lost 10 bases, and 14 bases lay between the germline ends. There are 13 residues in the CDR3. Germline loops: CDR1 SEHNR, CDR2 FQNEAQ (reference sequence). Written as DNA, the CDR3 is TGTGCCAGCAGCTTAACATCTGGGGGCGCAGCTTTCTTT. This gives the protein CASSLTSGGAAFF.

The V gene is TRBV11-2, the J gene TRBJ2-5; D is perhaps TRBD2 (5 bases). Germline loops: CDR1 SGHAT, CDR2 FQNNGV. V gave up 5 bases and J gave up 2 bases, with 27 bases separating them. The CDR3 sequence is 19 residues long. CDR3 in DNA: TGTGCCAGCAGCCCTGCCGAAGGGAGTCCCGAGGTCGGGCAAGAGACCCAGTACTTC. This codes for CASSPAEGSPEVGQETQYF.

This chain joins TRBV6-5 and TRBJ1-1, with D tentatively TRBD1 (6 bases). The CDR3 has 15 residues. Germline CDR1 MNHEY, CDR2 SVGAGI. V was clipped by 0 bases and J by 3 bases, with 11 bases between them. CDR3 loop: CASSYSGAIDTEAFF. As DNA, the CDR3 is TGTGCCAGCAGTTACTCGGGGGCTATCGACACTGAAGCTTTCTTT.

This chain's CDR3 is CASSINTGSTDTQYF. Here the CDR3 DNA reads TGTGCCAGTAGTATAAACACAGGTAGCACAGATACGCAGTATTTT. The rearrangement links TRBV19 to TRBJ2-3, with D possibly matching TRBD1 (5 bases). Germline V gene data show CDR1 as LNHDA and CDR2 as SQIVND (reference sequence). The CDR3 has 15 residues. The V end was cut by 2 bases, the J end by 0 bases, with 9 bases between. Filled out from reference TRBV19 and TRBJ2-3, the complete variable domain reads DGGITQSPKYLFRKEGQNVTLSCEQNLNHDAMYWYRQDPGQGLRLIYYSQIVNDFQKGDIAEGYSVSREKKESFPLTVTSAQKNPTAFYLCASSINTGSTDTQYFGPGTRLTVL.

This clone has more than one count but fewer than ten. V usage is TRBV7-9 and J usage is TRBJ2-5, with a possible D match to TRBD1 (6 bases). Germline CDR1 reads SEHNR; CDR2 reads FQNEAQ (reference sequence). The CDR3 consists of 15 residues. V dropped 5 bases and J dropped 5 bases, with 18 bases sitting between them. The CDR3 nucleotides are TGTGCCAGCAGCGACAGAACAGGGAATTGGGAGACCCAGTACTTC. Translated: CASSDRTGNWETQYF.